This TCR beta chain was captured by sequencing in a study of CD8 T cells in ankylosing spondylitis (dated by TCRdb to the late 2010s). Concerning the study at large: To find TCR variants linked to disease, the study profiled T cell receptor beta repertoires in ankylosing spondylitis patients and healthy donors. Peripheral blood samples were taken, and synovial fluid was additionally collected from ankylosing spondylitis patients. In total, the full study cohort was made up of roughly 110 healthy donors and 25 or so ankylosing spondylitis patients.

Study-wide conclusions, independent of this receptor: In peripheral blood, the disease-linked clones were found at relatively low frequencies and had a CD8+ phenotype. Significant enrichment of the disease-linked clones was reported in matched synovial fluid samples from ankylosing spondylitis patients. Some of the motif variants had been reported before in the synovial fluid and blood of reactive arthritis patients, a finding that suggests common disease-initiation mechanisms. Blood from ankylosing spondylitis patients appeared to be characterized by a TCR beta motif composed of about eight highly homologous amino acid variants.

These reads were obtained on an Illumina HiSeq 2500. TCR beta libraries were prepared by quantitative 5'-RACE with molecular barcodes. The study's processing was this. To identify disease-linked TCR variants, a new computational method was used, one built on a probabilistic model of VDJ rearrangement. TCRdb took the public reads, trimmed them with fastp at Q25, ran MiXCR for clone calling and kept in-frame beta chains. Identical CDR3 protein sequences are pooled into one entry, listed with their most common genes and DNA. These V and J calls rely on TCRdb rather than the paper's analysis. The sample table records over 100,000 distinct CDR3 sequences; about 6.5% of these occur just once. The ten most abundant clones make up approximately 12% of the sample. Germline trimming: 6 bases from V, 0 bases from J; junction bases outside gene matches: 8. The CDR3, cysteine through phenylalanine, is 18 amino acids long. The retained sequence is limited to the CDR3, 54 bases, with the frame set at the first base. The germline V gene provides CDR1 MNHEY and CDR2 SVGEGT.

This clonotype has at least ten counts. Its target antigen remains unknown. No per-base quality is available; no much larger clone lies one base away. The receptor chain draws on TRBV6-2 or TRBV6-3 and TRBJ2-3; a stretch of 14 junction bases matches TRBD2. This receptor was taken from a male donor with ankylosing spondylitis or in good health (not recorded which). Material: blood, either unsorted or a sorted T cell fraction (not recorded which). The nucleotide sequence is TGTGCCAGCAGGCGCCCGGGACTAGCGGGGGAAAGCACAGATACGCAGTATTTT. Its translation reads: CASRRPGLAGESTDTQYF.